This TCR beta chain was recorded in a study of cytomegalovirus exposure and HLA in healthy donors. The PCR used 60 Vbeta and 13 Jbeta primers. Profiling relied on immunoSEQ multiplex PCR, and the TCRdb table lists in-frame clones only, not all of them. The sample yields about 180,000 clones, 80% seen once. The material sequenced was PBMCs. This receptor was identified in a girl aged 5 to 17 in good health and CMV-seropositive.

Written as DNA, the CDR3 is TGTGCCAGCAGTTCCGAACTAGCGGGAGCCTCCTACGAGCAGTACTTC. Translation gives CASSSELAGASYEQYF. V gene TRBV27 combines with J gene TRBJ2-7, with 11 bases that match TRBD2. The CDR3 has 16 amino acids. Looked up from germline, CDR1 is MNHEY and CDR2 is SMNVEV (reference sequence). Trimming cost V 4 bases and J 0 bases; bases outside gene matches: 5.